The 10 T cell receptor beta chains below all came from one sample that was sequenced in a study of beta chain features in type 1 diabetes. General study findings and limits: Researchers report that Type 1 diabetes patients had moderately but significantly shorter TCRB CDR3s across all four CD4+ subsets.

The whole isolated RNA underwent reverse transcription, so sequencing captured expressed TCRB transcripts. Generated by immunoSEQ multiplex PCR, the TCRdb table keeps only in-frame clones and is missing some. The data contain around 710,000 clones, 9.5% to 15% of them singletons. Their antigens remain unidentified. Material for sequencing was naive CD4+ T cells from blood. The receptors here all came from a young man with type 1 diabetes.

The rearrangement uses TRBV9 and TRBJ1-2; D unclear. This CDR3 is built from 16 residues. Germline loops: CDR1 SGDLS, CDR2 YYNGEE. V was shortened by 6 bases and J by 0 bases, with 18 bases between the two germline ends. CDR3 sequence reads: CASTGRTDSTNYGYTF. The CDR3 region has the DNA TGTGCCAGCACCGGTAGGACGGATTCTACTAACTATGGCTACACCTTC.

The CDR3 sequence: CASSQQNTYGYTF. In DNA form, the CDR3 reads TGCGCCAGCAGCCAACAAAACACCTATGGCTACACCTTC. The V gene is TRBV4-1, the J gene TRBJ1-2; D is unclear. CDR3 length: 13 residues. Germline lookup yields CDR1 MGHRA and CDR2 YSYEKL. V lost 2 bases, J lost 4 bases, and 8 bases lay in between.

This clone was counted a few times. The chain links TRBV4-3 to TRBJ1-5; no reliable D call. Per the germline V gene, CDR1 is LGHNA and CDR2 is YSLEER. Trimming took off 0 bases at V and 6 bases at J, with 6 bases between the two ends. The CDR3 has 13 amino acids. The CDR3 sequence: CASSQDGSQPQHF. Written as DNA, the CDR3 is TGCGCCAGCAGCCAAGATGGAAGTCAGCCCCAGCATTTT.

This clone has a handful of counts. This chain uses TRBV6-1 with TRBJ2-2, with unresolved D. Trimming removed 7 bases from V and 2 bases from J, with 5 bases in between. Germline V gene sequence: CDR1 MNHNS, CDR2 SASEGT. This CDR3 has 12 residues. For the CDR3, the DNA is TGTGCCAGCATCATAAACACCGGGGAGCTGTTTTTT. It is translated as CASIINTGELFF.

In its sample, this clone was seen a few times. This rearrangement joins TRBV9 to TRBJ1-6, with 7 bases fitting TRBD1. The V gene's germline CDR1 is SGDLS and CDR2 YYNGEE. The V and J ends lost 3 bases and 3 bases, in that order; junction bases with no gene match: 9. CDR3 length: 17 amino acids. The CDR3 reads CASSGGTAGFYNSPLHF. The DNA of the CDR3 is TGTGCCAGCAGCGGCGGGACAGCCGGTTTCTATAATTCACCCCTCCACTTT.

The sample holds a few counts of this clone. The J gene is TRBJ2-2, the V gene TRBV10-3; D not certain. Germline lookup yields CDR1 ENHRY and CDR2 SYGVKD. The CDR3 contains 14 residues. V lost 0 bases and J lost 5, with 7 bases in between. CDR3 DNA: TGTGCCATCAGTGAGTCGAGAGGTACCGGGGAGCTGTTTTTT. It codes for CAISESRGTGELFF.

The sample holds a few counts of this clone. The genes are TRBV7-2 and TRBJ1-2; no clear D gene. V lost 1 base and J lost 2, with 8 bases in between. The germline V gene encodes CDR1 SGHTA and CDR2 FQGNSA. The CDR3 has 14 amino acids. The chain's CDR3 is CASSLGKQNYGYTF. The CDR3 nucleotides are TGTGCCAGCAGCTTAGGTAAACAGAACTATGGCTACACCTTC.

This sequence joins TRBV9 and TRBJ2-3; 10 positions match TRBD2. The CDR3 loop spans 18 amino acids. CDR1 is SGDLS, CDR2 YYNGEE, per germline. V lost 3 bases, J lost 2 bases, and 12 bases stayed unmatched. This CDR3 is CASSAGSGGPPLTDTQYF. CDR3 nucleotides: TGTGCCAGCAGCGCGGGTAGCGGGGGGCCTCCCCTCACAGATACGCAGTATTTT.

This clone was recorded a few times. The CDR3 here is CSVRRGADTGELFF. CDR3 bases: TGCAGCGTCAGGAGGGGCGCGGACACCGGGGAGCTGTTTTTT. The rearrangement joins TRBV29-1 to TRBJ2-2; D perhaps matches TRBD2 (6 bases). Trimming stripped 6 bases from V and 3 bases from J, with 14 bases between. CDR1 SQVTM and CDR2 ANQGSEA come from the germline V gene. The CDR3 spans 14 residues.

This clone was recorded a few times. The J gene is TRBJ2-1, the V gene TRBV11-1, with 9 nucleotides matching TRBD1. Germline trimming cut 4 bases from V and 0 bases from J; bases unmatched to any gene: 4. The germline V gene encodes CDR1 SGHAT and CDR2 FQDESV (reference sequence). The CDR3 spans 16 residues. CDR3 nucleotide sequence: TGTGCCAGCAGCTCCGGGACAGGGAGCTCCTACAATGAGCAGTTCTTC. Its protein product is CASSSGTGSSYNEQFF.